This is a list of T cell receptor beta chains from one sample in a study of T cell responses to AZD1222 COVID-19 vaccine. The assay was immunoSEQ multiplex PCR, and TCRdb's table has in-frame clones only and misses some. The table shows approximately 140,000 clones, with roughly 90% occurring only once. The material sequenced was peripheral blood, taken on day 0 of AZD1222 vaccination. The source of these receptors is an adult in good health. The CDR3 runs from the conserved cysteine through the conserved F or W. Each record gives: clone size, J gene, D gene, V gene, CDR3 protein, CDR3 DNA. D genes are given only for firm matches. Size values are once, few and many counts, or a class for expanded clones, and some rows have none.

NA	TRBJ2-7	NA	TRBV5-6	CASSRAGEQYF	TGTGCCAGCAGCAGGGCCGGGGAGCAGTACTTC
once	TRBJ2-1	NA	TRBV5-1	CASSLPGMGGNNEQFF	TGCGCCAGCAGCTTGCCAGGGATGGGCGGTAACAATGAGCAGTTCTTC
NA	TRBJ1-4	NA	TRBV27	CASSSSGATNEKLFF	TGTGCCAGCAGCTCGAGTGGGGCAACTAATGAAAAACTGTTTTTT
NA	TRBJ1-1	NA	TRBV20-1	CSATGVREAFF	TGCAGTGCTACAGGGGTCAGAGAAGCTTTCTTT
NA	TRBJ2-7	NA	TRBV2	CASSPQRTFYEQYF	TGTGCCAGCAGCCCTCAGCGAACATTCTACGAGCAGTACTTC
NA	TRBJ2-5	TRBD2	TRBV20-1	CSASPLLAGGPGETQYF	TGCAGTGCTAGTCCTTTGCTAGCGGGGGGGCCGGGAGAGACCCAGTACTTC
NA	TRBJ2-7	NA	TRBV18	CASSSRRDGSYEQYF	TGTGCCAGCTCATCTCGTCGGGACGGTTCCTACGAGCAGTACTTC
NA	TRBJ2-3	NA	TRBV4-3	CASSQHPGTIKNADTQYF	TGCGCCAGCAGCCAACACCCCGGGACAATCAAAAATGCAGATACGCAGTATTTT
NA	TRBJ1-3	NA	TRBV19	CACYSTGTSGNTIYF	TGTGCCTGCTACAGTACAGGGACCTCTGGAAACACCATATATTTT
NA	TRBJ1-3	NA	TRBV6-5	CASSYSDGGNTIYF	TGTGCCAGCAGTTACTCGGACGGCGGAAACACCATATATTTT
NA	TRBJ1-1	TRBD1	TRBV11-2	CASSLTGGRGNTEAFF	TGTGCCAGCAGTCTAACAGGGGGAAGGGGAAACACTGAAGCTTTCTTT
NA	TRBJ1-5	NA	TRBV19	CASRVGNQPQHF	TGTGCCAGCCGGGTAGGCAATCAGCCCCAGCATTTT
NA	TRBJ1-5	NA	TRBV6-5	CASSGRNNQPQHF	TGTGCCAGCAGCGGACGGAACAATCAGCCCCAGCATTTT
once	TRBJ1-5	NA	TRBV18	CASSPVQGFDQPQHF	TGTGCCAGCTCACCCGTGCAGGGTTTTGATCAGCCCCAGCATTTT
NA	TRBJ1-2	NA	TRBV5-1	CASSLGQDYGYTF	TGCGCCAGCAGCTTGGGGCAGGACTATGGCTACACCTTC
NA	TRBJ2-3	TRBD2	TRBV5-4	CASSVAGAADTQYF	TGTGCCAGCAGCGTAGCGGGTGCCGCAGATACGCAGTATTTT
NA	TRBJ1-5	TRBD1	TRBV28	CASSLAGTGDQPQHF	TGTGCCAGCAGTCTGGCCGGGACAGGGGATCAGCCCCAGCATTTT
once	TRBJ1-1	NA	TRBV5-1	CASSPIRGRGGGTEAFF	TGCGCCAGCAGCCCGATTCGTGGCCGGGGAGGGGGCACTGAAGCTTTCTTT
NA	TRBJ2-7	NA	TRBV2	CASRRQPLFSYEQYF	TGTGCCAGCCGCCGACAGCCACTCTTCTCCTACGAGCAGTACTTC
NA	TRBJ2-7	NA	TRBV10-1	CASSDTLPSETLDEQYF	TGCGCCAGCAGTGATACCCTCCCTAGCGAAACCCTGGACGAGCAGTACTTC
NA	TRBJ1-5	NA	TRBV12-3/TRBV12-4	CASSPPWQPQHF	TGTGCCAGCAGTCCCCCCTGGCAGCCCCAGCATTTT
NA	TRBJ2-1	NA	TRBV9	CASSVEVGSYNEQFF	TGTGCCAGCAGCGTAGAGGTGGGCTCCTACAATGAGCAGTTCTTC
few	TRBJ1-1	TRBD1	TRBV10-2	CAGMNRGRVDTEAFF	TGCGCCGGCATGAACAGGGGGCGTGTGGACACTGAAGCTTTCTTT
NA	TRBJ2-7	NA	TRBV11-2	CASSSPGYPSYEQYF	TGTGCCAGCAGCTCCCCAGGCTACCCATCCTACGAGCAGTACTTC
few	TRBJ2-7	TRBD1	TRBV5-6	CASSPRRTGGTSYEQYF	TGTGCCAGCAGCCCCCGCAGGACAGGGGGTACCTCCTACGAGCAGTACTTC
NA	TRBJ1-2	NA	TRBV7-2	CASSLSPDENYGYTF	TGTGCCAGCAGCTTATCGCCAGACGAGAACTATGGCTACACCTTC
few	TRBJ1-4	NA	TRBV28	CASSSPRSGTNEKLFF	TGTGCCAGCAGTTCGCCCAGGAGCGGGACTAATGAAAAACTGTTTTTT
NA	TRBJ2-4	NA	TRBV28	CASSEGDAKNIQYF	TGTGCCAGCAGCGAAGGGGATGCCAAAAACATTCAGTACTTC
NA	TRBJ2-5	NA	TRBV5-1	CASSSTDHQETQYF	TGCGCCAGCAGCTCGACAGATCACCAAGAGACCCAGTACTTC
NA	TRBJ2-7	TRBD2	TRBV6-5	CASSLAGGAPYEQYF	TGTGCCAGCAGTCTAGCGGGGGGCGCGCCCTACGAGCAGTACTTC
NA	TRBJ2-7	TRBD2	TRBV6-5	CASSYAGSGRAREQYF	TGTGCCAGCAGTTACGCGGGAAGCGGGAGGGCCCGTGAGCAGTACTTC
NA	TRBJ2-1	TRBD2	TRBV12-3/TRBV12-4	CASTRGTAQFF	TGTGCCAGCACGCGGGGGACTGCGCAGTTCTTC
NA	TRBJ1-1	NA	TRBV28	CASSLSWGKNTEAFF	TGTGCCAGCAGTTTATCTTGGGGCAAGAACACTGAAGCTTTCTTT
NA	TRBJ2-5	NA	TRBV5-1	CASSTLPGRGETQYF	TGCGCCAGCAGCACCCTCCCAGGGAGAGGAGAGACCCAGTACTTC
NA	TRBJ1-4	NA	TRBV5-1	CASRASNEKLFF	TGCGCCAGCAGGGCATCTAATGAAAAACTGTTTTTT
NA	TRBJ1-6	NA	TRBV11-3	CASSRETNSPLHF	TGTGCCAGCAGCCGGGAGACTAATTCACCCCTCCACTTT